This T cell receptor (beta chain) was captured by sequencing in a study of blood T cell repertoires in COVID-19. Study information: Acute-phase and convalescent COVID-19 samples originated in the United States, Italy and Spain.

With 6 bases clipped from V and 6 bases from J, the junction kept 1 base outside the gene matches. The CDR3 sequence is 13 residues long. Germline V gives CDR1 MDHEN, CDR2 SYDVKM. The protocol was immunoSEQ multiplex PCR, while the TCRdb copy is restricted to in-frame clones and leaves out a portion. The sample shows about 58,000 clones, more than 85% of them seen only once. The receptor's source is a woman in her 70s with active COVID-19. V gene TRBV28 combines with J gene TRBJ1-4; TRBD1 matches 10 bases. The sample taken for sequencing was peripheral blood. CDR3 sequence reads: CASRTGGHEKLFF. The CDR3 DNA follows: TGTGCCAGCAGGACAGGGGGCCATGAAAAACTGTTTTTT.